This T cell receptor beta chain emerged from a study of T cell responses to AZD1222 COVID-19 vaccine. Study observations and caveats: Baseline testing showed seropositivity in only five to seven AZD1222 recipients. CD4 TCRs covered the whole spike, strongest at regions 160-218 and 743-854. There were mostly white British donors and more females than males, and clonal diversity was possibly underestimated. Spike-specific TCR breadth rose after two AZD1222 doses, and depth rose as well.

V lost 5 bases and J lost 5; bases outside the gene matches: 11. There are 16 residues in the CDR3. The V gene's germline CDR1 is MNHNY and CDR2 SVGAGI (reference sequence). Using immunoSEQ multiplex PCR, the repertoire was profiled, and TCRdb retains in-frame clones only, with some absent. This sample yields 35,000 to 50,000 clones, of which about 91% are seen a single time; around a quarter belongs to the top ten. This clone was seen a handful of times. No antigen is known for it. The chain employs TRBV6-6 and TRBJ1-5, with 8 positions matching TRBD1. The TCR originated in an adult who received the AZD1222 COVID-19 vaccine. The source material was peripheral blood, sampled 28 days after the second AZD1222 dose. This CDR3 reads CASSRTNRGTDQPQHF. The DNA of the CDR3 is TGTGCCAGCAGTCGAACCAACAGGGGGACGGATCAGCCCCAGCATTTT.